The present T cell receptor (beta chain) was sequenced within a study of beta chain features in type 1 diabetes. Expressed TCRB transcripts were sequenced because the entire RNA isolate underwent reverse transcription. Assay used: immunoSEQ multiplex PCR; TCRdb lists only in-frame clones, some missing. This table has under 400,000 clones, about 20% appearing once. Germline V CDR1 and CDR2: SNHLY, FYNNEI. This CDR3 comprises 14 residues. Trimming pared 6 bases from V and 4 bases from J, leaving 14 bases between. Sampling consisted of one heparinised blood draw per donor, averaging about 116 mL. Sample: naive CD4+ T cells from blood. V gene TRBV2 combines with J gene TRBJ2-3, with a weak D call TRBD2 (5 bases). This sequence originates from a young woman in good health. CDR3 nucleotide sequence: TGTGCCAGCAGGACGGGGTCCGTGCCAGATACGCAGTATTTT. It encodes CASRTGSVPDTQYF.